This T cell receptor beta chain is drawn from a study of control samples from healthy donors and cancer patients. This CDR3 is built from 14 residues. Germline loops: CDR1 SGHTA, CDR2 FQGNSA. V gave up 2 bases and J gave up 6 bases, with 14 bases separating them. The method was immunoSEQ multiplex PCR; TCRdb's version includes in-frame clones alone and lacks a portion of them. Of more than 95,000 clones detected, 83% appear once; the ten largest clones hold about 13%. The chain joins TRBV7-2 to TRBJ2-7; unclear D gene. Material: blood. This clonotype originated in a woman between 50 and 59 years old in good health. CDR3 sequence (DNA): TGTGCCAGCAGCTTAATAACGGCGGACCTCGAGCAGTACTTC. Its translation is CASSLITADLEQYF.